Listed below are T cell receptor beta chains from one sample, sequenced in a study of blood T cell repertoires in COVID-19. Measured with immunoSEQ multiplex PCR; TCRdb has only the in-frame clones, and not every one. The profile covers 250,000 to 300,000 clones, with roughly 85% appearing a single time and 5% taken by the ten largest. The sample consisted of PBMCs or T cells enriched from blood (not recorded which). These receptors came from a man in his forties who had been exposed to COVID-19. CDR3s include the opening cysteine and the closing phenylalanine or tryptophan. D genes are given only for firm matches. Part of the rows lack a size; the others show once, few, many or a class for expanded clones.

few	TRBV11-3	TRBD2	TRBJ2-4	TGTGCCAGCAGCCTAGGACTAGCGGGAGGGCTGGACATTCAGTACTTC	CASSLGLAGGLDIQYF
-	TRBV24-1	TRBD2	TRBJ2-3	TGTGCCACCTCTCAGACTAGCGGGAGTAAGAATACGCAGTATTTT	CATSQTSGSKNTQYF
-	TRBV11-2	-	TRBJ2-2	TGTGCCAGCAGCTTAGATCGAGTCACCGGGGAGCTGTTTTTT	CASSLDRVTGELFF
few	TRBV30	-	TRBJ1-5	TGTGCCTGGAGGCCGGGGGTTTTGGGCAATCAGCCCCAGCATTTT	CAWRPGVLGNQPQHF
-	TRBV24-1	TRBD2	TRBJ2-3	TGTGCCACCCAACCCGGGGGGGCAGATACGCAGTATTTT	CATQPGGADTQYF
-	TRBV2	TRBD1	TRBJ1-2	TGTGCCAGCAGTGGCCTGCCCGGGACAGGCCCTGGCTACACCTTC	CASSGLPGTGPGYTF
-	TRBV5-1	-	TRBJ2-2	TGCGCCAGCACCCCGGGGGGCTACACCGGGGAGCTGTTTTTT	CASTPGGYTGELFF
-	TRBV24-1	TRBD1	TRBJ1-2	TGTGCCACCAGTGATTCGAGGGACAGGGCTGACTCGTACTATGGCTACACCTTC	CATSDSRDRADSYYGYTF
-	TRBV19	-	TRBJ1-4	TGTGCCAGTAGTGGACAGCGTGGGTTCCATGAAAAACTGTTTTTT	CASSGQRGFHEKLFF
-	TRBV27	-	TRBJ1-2	TGTGCCAGCAGTCACCGGACACGCCGTTCCGGTCATGGCTACACCTTC	CASSHRTRRSGHGYTF
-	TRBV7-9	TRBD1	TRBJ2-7	TGTGCCAGCGAAATGGACAGGGTCGGTTACGAGCAGTACTTC	CASEMDRVGYEQYF
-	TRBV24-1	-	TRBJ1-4	TGTGCCACCAGTGACTACGGACAGCTTAATGAAAAACTGTTTTTT	CATSDYGQLNEKLFF
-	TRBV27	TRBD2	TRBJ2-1	TGTGCCAGCAGTTTAACCCTAGTGGGAGGGCAAAAGTTCTTC	CASSLTLVGGQKFF
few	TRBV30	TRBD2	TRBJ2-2	TGTGCCTGGGGGGCCGGGACTAGCGGTTACACCGGGGAGCTGTTTTTT	CAWGAGTSGYTGELFF